Detailed here is one T cell receptor beta chain. Its target is not known. Profiled with immunoSEQ multiplex PCR; TCRdb holds only in-frame clones, not every one. The data show some 48,000 clones, 84% seen once. The data stem from a study of OX40 agonist ivuxolimab in advanced cancers. In the study overall: Aged roughly 20 to 85 with a mean of 60 years, they were 75% to 85% male.

Study-wide points: Those patients achieving a partial response at 0.1-3.0 mg/kg showed among the lowest clonal expansion. Fewer expanded clones were found on average in CD4+ than in CD8+ T cells.

At baseline, cycle 4 day 1, and cycle 7 day 1, blood was sampled. The receptor comes from an adult with an advanced solid tumor such as melanoma, head and neck, liver or kidney cancer. This material consisted of CD4+ or CD8+ T cells sorted from blood, taken in a trial of the OX40 agonist ivuxolimab.

In DNA, the CDR3 is TGTGCCAGCAGTTTTTTCACCGGGGAGCTGTTTTTT. It translates to CASSFFTGELFF. The chain links TRBV27 to TRBJ2-2; D is ambiguous. The CDR3 spans 12 residues. V was trimmed by 3 bases and J by 4 bases, leaving 3 bases between them. The germline CDR1 and CDR2 sequences are MNHEY and SMNVEV (reference sequence).